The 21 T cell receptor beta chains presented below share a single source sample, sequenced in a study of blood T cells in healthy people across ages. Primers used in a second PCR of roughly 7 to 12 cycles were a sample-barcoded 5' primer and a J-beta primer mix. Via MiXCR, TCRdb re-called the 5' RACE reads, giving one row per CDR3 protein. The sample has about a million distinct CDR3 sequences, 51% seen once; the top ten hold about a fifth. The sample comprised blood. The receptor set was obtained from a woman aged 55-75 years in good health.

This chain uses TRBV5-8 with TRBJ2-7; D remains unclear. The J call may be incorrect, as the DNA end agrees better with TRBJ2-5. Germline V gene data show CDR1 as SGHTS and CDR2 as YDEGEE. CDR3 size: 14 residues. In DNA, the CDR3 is TGTGCCAGCAGCTTGGCCAGGTGGGAAGAGACCCAGTACTTC. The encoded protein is CASSLARWEETQYF.

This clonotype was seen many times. The CDR3 region has the DNA TGTGCCAGCAGCCAAGATCCGTATTGGGGGGGCGCAGAGACCCAGTACTTC. It codes for CASSQDPYWGGAETQYF. This chain connects TRBV4-2 to TRBJ2-5, with D possibly being TRBD2 (7 bases). The CDR3 runs 17 residues. V shed 0 bases and J shed 4 bases, with 18 bases lying between them. CDR1 and CDR2 from the germline V gene are LGHNA and YNFKEQ.

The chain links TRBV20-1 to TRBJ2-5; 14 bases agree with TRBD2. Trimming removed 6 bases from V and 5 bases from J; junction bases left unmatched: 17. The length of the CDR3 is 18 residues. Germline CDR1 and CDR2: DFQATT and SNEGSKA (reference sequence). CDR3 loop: CSADKHDSGTSGSETQYF. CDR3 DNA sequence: TGCAGTGCCGATAAACACGACTCCGGGACTAGCGGGAGTGAGACCCAGTACTTC.

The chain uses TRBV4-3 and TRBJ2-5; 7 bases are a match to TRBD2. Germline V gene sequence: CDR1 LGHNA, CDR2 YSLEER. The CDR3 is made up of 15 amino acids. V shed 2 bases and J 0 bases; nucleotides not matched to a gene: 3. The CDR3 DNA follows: TGCGCCAGCAGCCAACTTCTAGCGGACCAAGAGACCCAGTACTTC. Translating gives CASSQLLADQETQYF.

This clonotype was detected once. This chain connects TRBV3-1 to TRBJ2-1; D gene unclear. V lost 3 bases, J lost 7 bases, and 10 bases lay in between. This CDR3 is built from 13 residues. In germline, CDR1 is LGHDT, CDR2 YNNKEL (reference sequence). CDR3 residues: CASSQPLGNEQFF. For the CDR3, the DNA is TGTGCCAGCAGCCAGCCACTCGGTAATGAGCAGTTCTTC.

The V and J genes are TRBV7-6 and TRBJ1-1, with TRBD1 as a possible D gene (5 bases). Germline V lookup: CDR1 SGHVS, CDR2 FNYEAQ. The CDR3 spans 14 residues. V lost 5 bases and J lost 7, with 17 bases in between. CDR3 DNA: TGTGCCAGCAGCGTAGGGCAGGGATACGTTGAAGCTTTCTTT. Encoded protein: CASSVGQGYVEAFF.

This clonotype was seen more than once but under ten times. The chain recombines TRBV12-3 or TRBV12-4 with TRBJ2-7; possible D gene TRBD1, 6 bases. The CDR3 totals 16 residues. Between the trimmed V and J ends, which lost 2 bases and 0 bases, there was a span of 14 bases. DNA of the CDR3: TGTGCCAGCAGTTTATGGGCAGGGGACCCCTCCTACGAGCAGTACTTC. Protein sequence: CASSLWAGDPSYEQYF.

CDR3 amino acids: CASSGLTGELFF. CDR3 in DNA: TGCGCCAGCTCAGGGTTAACCGGGGAGCTGTTTTTT. This sequence joins TRBV5-1 and TRBJ2-2; the D gene is possibly TRBD1 (5 bases). V lost 7 bases, J lost 5 bases, and 9 bases lay in between. Looked up from germline, CDR1 is SGHRS and CDR2 is YFSETQ. This CDR3 has 12 amino acids.

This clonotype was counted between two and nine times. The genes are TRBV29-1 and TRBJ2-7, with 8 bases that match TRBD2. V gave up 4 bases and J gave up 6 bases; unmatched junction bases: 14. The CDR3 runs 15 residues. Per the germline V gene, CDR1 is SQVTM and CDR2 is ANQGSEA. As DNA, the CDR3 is TGCAGCGTTGCTCGGGGGGGCAGGGCAACTTCCGAGCAGTACTTC. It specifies CSVARGGRATSEQYF.

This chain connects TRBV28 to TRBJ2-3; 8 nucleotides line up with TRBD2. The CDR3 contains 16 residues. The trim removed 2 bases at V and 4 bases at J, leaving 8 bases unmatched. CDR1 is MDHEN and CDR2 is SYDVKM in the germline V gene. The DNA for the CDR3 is TGTGCCAGCAGTTTAAGGAGCGGGAGAGTTGCAGATACGCAGTATTTT. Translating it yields CASSLRSGRVADTQYF.

The CDR3 spells CASSKSRLQETQYF. Here the CDR3 DNA reads TGTGCCAGCAGCAAATCTCGATTACAAGAGACCCAGTACTTC. The rearrangement links TRBV27 to TRBJ2-5; D not resolved. V lost 6 bases and J 2 bases, leaving 13 bases between the germline ends. The CDR3 has 14 amino acids. From germline, CDR1 is MNHEY and CDR2 SMNVEV (reference sequence).

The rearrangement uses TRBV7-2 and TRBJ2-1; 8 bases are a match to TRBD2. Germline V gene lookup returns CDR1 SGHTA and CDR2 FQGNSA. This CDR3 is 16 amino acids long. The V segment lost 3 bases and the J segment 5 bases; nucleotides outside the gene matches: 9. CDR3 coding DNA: TGTGCCAGCAGCTTCCCGGGGGGGCGCAGAAACAATGAGCAGTTCTTC. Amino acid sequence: CASSFPGGRRNNEQFF.

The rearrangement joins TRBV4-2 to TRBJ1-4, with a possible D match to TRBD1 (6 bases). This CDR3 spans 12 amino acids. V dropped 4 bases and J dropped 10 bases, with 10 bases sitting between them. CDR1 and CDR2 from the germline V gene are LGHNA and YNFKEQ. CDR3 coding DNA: TGTGCCAGCAGCCTACAGGGCGCAAAACTGTTTTTT. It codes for CASSLQGAKLFF.

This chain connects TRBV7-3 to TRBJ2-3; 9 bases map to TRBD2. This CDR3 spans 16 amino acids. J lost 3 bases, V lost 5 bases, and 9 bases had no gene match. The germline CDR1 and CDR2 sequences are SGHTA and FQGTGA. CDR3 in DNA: TGTGCCAGCAGCCCTTTAGCGGGAGTGATGACAGATACGCAGTATTTT. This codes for CASSPLAGVMTDTQYF.

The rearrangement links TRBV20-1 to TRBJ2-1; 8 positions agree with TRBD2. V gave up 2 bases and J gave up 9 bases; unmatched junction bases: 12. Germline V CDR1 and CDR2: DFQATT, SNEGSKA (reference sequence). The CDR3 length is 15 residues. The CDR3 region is CSARSLGAGEGEQFF. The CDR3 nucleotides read TGCAGTGCTAGAAGTCTGGGAGCGGGAGAGGGTGAGCAGTTCTTC.

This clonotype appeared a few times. This CDR3 reads CASSLGETGIGEKLFF. Here the CDR3 DNA reads TGCGCCAGCAGCCTAGGGGAGACAGGGATAGGAGAAAAACTGTTTTTT. This rearrangement joins TRBV4-1 to TRBJ1-4; 7 bases map to TRBD1. The germline V gene has CDR1 MGHRA and CDR2 YSYEKL. There are 16 residues in the CDR3. With V trimmed by 4 bases and J by 8 bases, 13 bases remained unmatched.

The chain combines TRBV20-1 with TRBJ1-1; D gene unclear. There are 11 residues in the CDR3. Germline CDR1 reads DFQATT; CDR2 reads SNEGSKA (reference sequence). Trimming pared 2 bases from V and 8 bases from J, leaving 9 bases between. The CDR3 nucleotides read TGCAGTGCTAGACCTGCAGTAGAAGCTTTCTTT. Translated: CSARPAVEAFF.

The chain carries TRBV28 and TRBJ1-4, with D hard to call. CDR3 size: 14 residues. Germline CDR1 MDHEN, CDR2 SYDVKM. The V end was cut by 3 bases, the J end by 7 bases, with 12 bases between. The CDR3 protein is CASSFYGRVEKLFF. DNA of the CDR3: TGTGCCAGCAGTTTCTACGGAAGGGTTGAAAAACTGTTTTTT.

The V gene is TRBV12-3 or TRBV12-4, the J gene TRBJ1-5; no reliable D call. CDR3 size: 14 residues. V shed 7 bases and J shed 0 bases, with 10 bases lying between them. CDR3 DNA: TGTGCCAGCATACGGACTCCTAGCAATCAGCCCCAGCATTTT. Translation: CASIRTPSNQPQHF.

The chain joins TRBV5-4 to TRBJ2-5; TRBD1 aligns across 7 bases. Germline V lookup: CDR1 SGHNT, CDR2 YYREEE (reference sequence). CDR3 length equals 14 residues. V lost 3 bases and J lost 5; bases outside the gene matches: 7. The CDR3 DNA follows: TGTGCCAGCAGCTCAACAGGGGCCAAGGAGACCCAGTACTTC. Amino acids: CASSSTGAKETQYF. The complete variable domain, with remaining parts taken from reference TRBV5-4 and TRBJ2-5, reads ETGVTQSPTHLIKTRGQQVTLRCSSQSGHNTVSWYQQALGQGPQFIFQYYREEENGRGNFPPRFSGLQFPNYSSELNVNALELDDSALYLCASSSTGAKETQYFGPGTRLLVL.

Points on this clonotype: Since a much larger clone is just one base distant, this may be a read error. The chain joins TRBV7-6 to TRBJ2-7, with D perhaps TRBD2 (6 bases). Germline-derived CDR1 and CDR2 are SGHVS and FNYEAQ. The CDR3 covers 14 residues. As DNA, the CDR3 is TGTGCCAGCTGCTTAGAGGGAGGATCCTACGAGCAGTACTTC. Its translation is CASCLEGGSYEQYF.